Below, 15 T cell receptor beta chains from the same sample are listed, as sequenced in a study of early T cells in non-severe SARS-CoV-2 infection. TCRdb reanalysed the 5' RACE reads using MiXCR and keeps one entry per CDR3 protein. The data hold some 66,000 distinct CDR3 sequences, with over 10% observed a single time. Sample: whole blood. All receptors come from an adult who was a healthcare worker with PCR-confirmed SARS-CoV-2 infection or an uninfected control (not recorded which).

This clonotype was recorded many times. V and J are TRBV7-9 and TRBJ2-3; 7 nucleotides align to TRBD2. J was trimmed by 15 bases and V by 5 bases; bases with no gene match: 11. This CDR3 has 12 amino acids. CDR1 and CDR2 (germline): SEHNR, FQNEAQ (reference sequence). The CDR3 loop reads CASSPPKGGSYF. The DNA for the CDR3 is TGTGCCAGCAGCCCTCCGAAGGGAGGGTCATATTTT.

In its sample, this clonotype was seen many times. The chain couples TRBV6-6 to TRBJ1-5, with D perhaps matching TRBD1 (6 bases). Trimming cost V 1 base and J 7 bases, with 11 bases left between them. The germline V gene encodes CDR1 MNHNY and CDR2 SVGAGI (reference sequence). The CDR3 runs to 14 residues. The CDR3 sequence is CASSYLGAEQPQHF. For the CDR3, the DNA is TGTGCCAGCAGTTACTTGGGGGCTGAGCAGCCCCAGCATTTT.

The chain recombines TRBV29-1 with TRBJ2-1; 10 bases fit TRBD1. Germline V gene lookup returns CDR1 SQVTM and CDR2 ANQGSEA. The V segment lost 7 bases and the J segment 4 bases; nucleotides outside the gene matches: 7. The length of the CDR3 is 14 residues. The CDR3 DNA reads TGCAGCGGAGGGCGGACAGGGGGATACAATGAGCAGTTCTTC. Encoded protein: CSGGRTGGYNEQFF.

This chain links TRBV5-1 with TRBJ2-2; 10 nucleotides line up with TRBD1. V was pared by 4 bases and J by 6 bases, with 0 bases of the junction left unmatched. From germline, CDR1 is SGHRS and CDR2 YFSETQ. The CDR3 length is 13 residues. CDR3 in DNA: TGCGCCAGCAGCGGGACAGGGGCCGGGGAGCTGTTTTTT. This encodes CASSGTGAGELFF.

This clonotype occurred many times. This sequence joins TRBV24-1 and TRBJ2-1, with 11 positions matching TRBD2. Germline V gene sequence: CDR1 KGHDR, CDR2 SFDVKD. The CDR3 loop spans 18 amino acids. V was clipped by 1 base and J by 0 bases; unmatched bases: 4. The CDR3 protein is CATSDFRLAGSSYNEQFF. As DNA, the CDR3 is TGTGCCACCAGTGATTTCAGACTAGCGGGGAGCTCCTACAATGAGCAGTTCTTC.

CDR3 sequence: CSAWENQEFF. DNA of the CDR3: TGCAGTGCTTGGGAGAATCAGGAGTTCTTC. The chain has TRBV20-1 and TRBJ2-1; D perhaps matches TRBD2 (5 bases). Germline assignment: CDR1 DFQATT and CDR2 SNEGSKA (reference sequence). The CDR3 spans 10 residues. Trimming took 5 bases from V and 14 from J, leaving 13 bases between them.

This clonotype was seen more than once but under ten times. The chain has TRBV27 and TRBJ2-1, with 10 nucleotides matching TRBD2. CDR1 and CDR2 from the germline V gene are MNHEY and SMNVEV (reference sequence). The CDR3 loop spans 14 amino acids. Trimming at V came to 0 bases and at J to 10 bases, leaving 3 bases not matched to a gene. The CDR3 DNA is TGTGCCAGCAGTTTATCGACTAGCGGGCCCGAGCAGTTCTTC. Protein: CASSLSTSGPEQFF.

This clonotype showed up just a few times. This chain links TRBV20-1 with TRBJ2-3; 14 nucleotides agree with TRBD2. Germline V gene sequence: CDR1 DFQATT, CDR2 SNEGSKA (reference sequence). CDR3 length: 18 residues. Losses at the gene ends were 6 bases for V and 2 bases for J; bases not matched to a gene: 13. CDR3 DNA sequence: TGCAGTGCCCCCGGGACTAGCGGGAGTAGTTTTGTCACAGATACGCAGTATTTT. This sequence encodes CSAPGTSGSSFVTDTQYF.

This clonotype was seen more than once but under ten times. The chain joins TRBV18 to TRBJ2-1; TRBD2 matches 14 bases. Unmatched junction bases numbered 7, after V lost 3 bases and J lost 6 bases. The CDR3 has 17 amino acids. In germline, CDR1 is KGHSH, CDR2 LQKENI. CDR3 residues: CASSPGLAGGSSNEQFF. In DNA, the CDR3 is TGTGCCAGCTCACCTGGACTAGCGGGAGGTAGCAGCAATGAGCAGTTCTTC.

This clonotype is medium-sized in the sample. The J gene is TRBJ2-7, the V gene TRBV4-1; 8 bases fit TRBD1. The V segment lost 3 bases and the J segment 1 base; nucleotides outside the gene matches: 8. The CDR3 is 16 amino acids. Germline CDR1 reads MGHRA; CDR2 reads YSYEKL. This CDR3 is CASSQARTGLSYEQYF. The CDR3 bases are TGCGCCAGCAGCCAGGCGAGGACAGGGTTGTCCTACGAGCAGTACTTC.

This clonotype has a count of ten or more. The chain recombines TRBV10-1 with TRBJ2-1; the match to TRBD2 covers 10 bases. This CDR3 comprises 12 residues. Per germline, CDR1 WNHNN and CDR2 SYGVQD (reference sequence). Unmatched junction bases numbered 3, after V lost 6 bases and J lost 10 bases. CDR3 residues: CASSGAGGEQFF. The CDR3, as DNA: TGCGCCAGCAGCGGAGCGGGAGGGGAGCAGTTCTTC.

The genes are TRBV5-1 and TRBJ2-5; either TRBD1 or TRBD2 may fit D (5 bases each). V was trimmed by 4 bases and J by 2 bases, leaving 15 bases between them. Germline loops: CDR1 SGHRS, CDR2 YFSETQ. The CDR3 is 15 amino acids. The CDR3 reads CASSLDGTRQETQYF. Here the CDR3 DNA reads TGCGCCAGCAGCCTCGACGGGACCAGACAAGAGACCCAGTACTTC.

This clonotype occurred once. The chain is built from TRBV27 and TRBJ2-7; 12 nucleotides align to TRBD2. The germline V gene has CDR1 MNHEY and CDR2 SMNVEV (reference sequence). The V segment lost 10 bases and the J segment 6 bases; nucleotides outside the gene matches: 13. There are 15 residues in the CDR3. CDR3 loop: CATKTSGSIISEQYF. CDR3 DNA sequence: TGTGCCACCAAGACTAGCGGGAGTATAATTAGCGAGCAGTACTTC.

Only a few counts were recorded for this clonotype. This chain joins TRBV3-1 and TRBJ2-3, with no clear D. V lost 2 bases and J lost 4, with 7 bases in between. This CDR3 spans 13 amino acids. From germline, CDR1 is LGHDT and CDR2 YNNKEL (reference sequence). CDR3 protein: CASSQLESDTQYF. The CDR3 DNA reads TGTGCCAGCAGCCAATTAGAATCAGATACGCAGTATTTT.

The rearrangement joins TRBV4-2 to TRBJ2-1, with 8 bases aligning to TRBD2. This CDR3 comprises 16 residues. Per germline, CDR1 LGHNA and CDR2 YNFKEQ. Losses at the gene ends were 1 base for V and 4 bases for J; bases not matched to a gene: 6. CDR3 amino acids: CASSQVAGGKYNEQFF. In nucleotides, the CDR3 is TGTGCCAGCAGCCAAGTGGCGGGAGGCAAATACAATGAGCAGTTCTTC.